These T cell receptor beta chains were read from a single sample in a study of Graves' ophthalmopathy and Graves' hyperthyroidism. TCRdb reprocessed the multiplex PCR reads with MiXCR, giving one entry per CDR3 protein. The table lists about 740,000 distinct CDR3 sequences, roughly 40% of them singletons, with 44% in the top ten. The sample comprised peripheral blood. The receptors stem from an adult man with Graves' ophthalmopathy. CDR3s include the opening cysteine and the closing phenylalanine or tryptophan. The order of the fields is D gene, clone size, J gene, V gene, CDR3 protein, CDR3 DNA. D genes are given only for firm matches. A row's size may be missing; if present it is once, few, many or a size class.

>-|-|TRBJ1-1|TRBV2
CASIEGGNTEAFF
TGTGCCAGCATTGAGGGCGGGAACACTGAAGCTTTCTTT
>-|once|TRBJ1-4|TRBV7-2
CASSLGGTGDEKLFF
TGTGCCAGCAGCTTAGGCGGGACGGGGGATGAAAAACTGTTTTTT
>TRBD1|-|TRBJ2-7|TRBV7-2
CASRGTVESYEQYF
TGTGCCAGCCGTGGGACAGTGGAATCATACGAGCAGTACTTC
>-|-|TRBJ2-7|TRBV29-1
CSVVRVLDEQYF
TGCAGCGTTGTGAGAGTTTTGGACGAGCAGTACTTC
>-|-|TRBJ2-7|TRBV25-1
CAWSVGLGLYEQYF
TGTGCCTGGAGTGTAGGCCTAGGGCTCTACGAGCAGTACTTC
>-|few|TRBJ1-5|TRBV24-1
CASTPRGGAGQPQHF
TGTGCCAGCACGCCGCGAGGAGGGGCGGGTCAGCCCCAGCATTTT
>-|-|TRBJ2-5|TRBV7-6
CASSDNLGRGETQYF
TGTGCCAGCAGCGACAACTTGGGTCGGGGGGAGACCCAGTACTTC
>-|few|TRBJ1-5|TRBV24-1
CASRTRDNTQPQHF
TGTGCCAGCAGGACCCGGGACAATACTCAGCCCCAGCATTTT
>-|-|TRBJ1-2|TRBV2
CASSGLNCGYTF
TGTGCCAGCAGCGGGCTAAACTGTGGCTACACCTTC
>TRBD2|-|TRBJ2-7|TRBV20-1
CSATTSGRATYEQYF
TGCAGTGCTACAACTAGCGGGAGAGCGACCTACGAGCAGTACTTC
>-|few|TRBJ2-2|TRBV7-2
CASSFGSRDPGELFF
TGTGCCAGCAGCTTCGGGAGCAGGGACCCCGGGGAGCTGTTTTTT
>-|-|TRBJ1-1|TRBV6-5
CASSYGRRQMDTEAFF
TGTGCCAGCAGTTACGGGAGAAGGCAGATGGACACTGAAGCTTTCTTT
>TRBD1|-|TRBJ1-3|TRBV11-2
CASSRGQAGNTIYF
TGTGCCAGCAGCCGGGGACAGGCTGGAAACACCATATATTTT
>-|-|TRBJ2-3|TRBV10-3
CAISAADTQYF
TGTGCCATCAGTGCCGCAGATACGCAGTATTTT
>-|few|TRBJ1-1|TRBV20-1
CSAFSSNTEAFF
TGCAGTGCTTTCAGTTCGAACACTGAAGCTTTCTTT
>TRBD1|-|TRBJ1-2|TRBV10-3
CAIRGDRDGWSDYGYTF
TGTGCCATCAGAGGGGACAGGGACGGGTGGTCCGACTATGGCTACACCTTC
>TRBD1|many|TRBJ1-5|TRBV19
CASSSGTGSLIGGNTLHF
TGTGCCAGTAGTTCCGGGACAGGGTCCTTAATTGGGGGTAACACTTTGCATTTT
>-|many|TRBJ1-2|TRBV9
CASSVRGSYGYTF
TGTGCCAGCAGCGTAAGGGGAAGCTATGGCTACACCTTC
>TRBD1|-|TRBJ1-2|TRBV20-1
CSARDLGTGEGYTF
TGCAGTGCTAGAGATTTGGGGACAGGGGAAGGCTACACCTTC
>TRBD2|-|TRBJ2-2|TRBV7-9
CASSLGGTSGRGKNTGELFF
TGTGCCAGCAGCTTAGGGGGGACTAGCGGGAGAGGGAAGAACACCGGGGAGCTGTTTTTT
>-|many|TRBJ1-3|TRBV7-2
CASSLARGGNTIYF
TGTGCCAGCAGCTTAGCCAGGGGTGGAAACACCATATATTTT
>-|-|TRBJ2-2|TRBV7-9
CASSPTTNTGELFF
TGTGCCAGCTCACCTACCACGAACACCGGGGAGCTGTTTTTT
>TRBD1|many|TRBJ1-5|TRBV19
CATNDRGRGYSNQPQHF
TGTGCCACGAACGACAGGGGGCGAGGATATAGCAATCAGCCCCAGCATTTT
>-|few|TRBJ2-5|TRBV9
CASSSTIGETQYF
TGTGCCAGCAGTTCCACGATAGGGGAGACCCAGTACTTC
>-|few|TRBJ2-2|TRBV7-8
CASSLVGPPGTGELFF
TGTGCCAGCAGCTTAGTGGGGCCTCCAGGCACCGGGGAGCTGTTTTTT
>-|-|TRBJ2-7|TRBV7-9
CASSSQGSGANEQYF
TGTGCCAGCAGCTCCCAGGGTTCTGGGGCCAACGAGCAGTACTTC
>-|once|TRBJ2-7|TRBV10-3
CAISGQGGRYEQYF
TGTGCCATCAGTGGCCAGGGGGGACGCTACGAGCAGTACTTC
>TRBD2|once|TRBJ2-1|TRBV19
CASSTVAGGFYNEQFF
TGTGCCAGTAGTACGGTAGCGGGGGGCTTCTACAATGAGCAGTTCTTC
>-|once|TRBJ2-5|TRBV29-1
CSVIAPEETQYF
TGCAGCGTCATCGCCCCGGAAGAGACCCAGTACTTC
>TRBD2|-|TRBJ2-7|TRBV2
CASSLIAGGTYEQYF
TGTGCCAGCAGTCTAATAGCGGGAGGGACCTACGAGCAGTACTTC
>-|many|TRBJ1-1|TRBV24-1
CATRQWEGTEAFF
TGTGCCACCCGGCAGTGGGAGGGCACTGAAGCTTTCTTT
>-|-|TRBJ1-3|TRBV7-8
CASSQFGGDTIYF
TGTGCCAGCAGCCAATTTGGGGGCGACACCATATATTTT
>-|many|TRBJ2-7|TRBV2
CASSVSLGDSYEQYF
TGTGCCAGCAGTGTATCGTTAGGGGATTCCTACGAGCAGTACTTC
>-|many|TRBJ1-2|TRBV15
CATSRGGSGYTF
TGTGCCACCAGCAGAGGTGGGAGCGGCTACACCTTC
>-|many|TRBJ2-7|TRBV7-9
CASSLGSGANEQYF
TGTGCCAGCAGTCTAGGGTCAGGGGCGAACGAGCAGTACTTC
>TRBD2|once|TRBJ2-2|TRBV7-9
CASSFSGRGAGELFF
TGCGCCAGCAGCTTTAGCGGGAGAGGGGCCGGGGAGCTGTTTTTT
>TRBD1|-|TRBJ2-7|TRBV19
CASSMTGWGYEQYF
TGTGCCAGTAGTATGACAGGGTGGGGCTACGAGCAGTACTTC
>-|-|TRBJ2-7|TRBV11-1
CASSSYSVVVGALEQYF
TGTGCCAGCAGCTCCTATAGCGTTGTCGTGGGGGCTCTCGAGCAGTACTTC
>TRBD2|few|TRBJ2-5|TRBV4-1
CASSQGSSGAQETQYF
TGCGCCAGCAGCCAAGGGTCTAGCGGAGCACAAGAGACCCAGTACTTC
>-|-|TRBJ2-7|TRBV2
CASSLRQGGSYEQHF
TGTGCCAGCAGCCTAAGACAGGGAGGCTCCTACGAGCAGCACTTC
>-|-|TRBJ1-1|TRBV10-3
CASMSGDGEAFF
TGTGCCAGCATGTCTGGGGACGGTGAAGCTTTCTTT
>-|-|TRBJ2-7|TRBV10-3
CASSERHMGEQYF
TGTGCCAGCAGTGAGAGGCACATGGGGGAGCAGTACTTC
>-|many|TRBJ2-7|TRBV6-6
CASSGTDSYEQYF
TGTGCCAGCAGCGGGACGGACTCCTACGAGCAGTACTTC
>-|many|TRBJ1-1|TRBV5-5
CASSLAVGTEAFF
TGTGCCAGCAGCTTGGCGGTGGGGACTGAAGCTTTCTTT
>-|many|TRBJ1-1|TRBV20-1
CSAIRAGANTEAFF
TGCAGTGCGATTAGGGCAGGAGCGAACACTGAAGCTTTCTTT
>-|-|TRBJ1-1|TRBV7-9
CASSFGGTPGRYTEAFF
TGTGCCAGCAGCTTTGGGGGGACTCCCGGAAGGTACACTGAAGCTTTCTTT
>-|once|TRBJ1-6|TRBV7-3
CASSLGRALDSPLHF
TGTGCCAGCAGCTTGGGCAGGGCGCTGGATTCACCCCTCCACTTT
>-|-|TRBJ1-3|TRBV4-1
CASSQGGQAGGNTIYF
TGCGCCAGCAGCCAAGGGGGCCAGGCGGGTGGAAACACCATATATTTT
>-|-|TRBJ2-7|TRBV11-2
CASSFYICSAASSLGEQYF
-
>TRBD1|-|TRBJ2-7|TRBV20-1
CSARGDRGRGFEQYF
TGCAGTGCTAGAGGGGACAGGGGACGAGGGTTCGAGCAGTACTTC
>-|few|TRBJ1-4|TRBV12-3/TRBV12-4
CASKDGRDEKLFF
TGTGCCAGCAAAGACGGCCGCGACGAAAAACTGTTTTTT
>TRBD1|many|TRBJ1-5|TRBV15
CATSRDPPETGALRVQPQHF
TGTGCCACCAGCAGAGATCCACCGGAGACAGGGGCCTTAAGGGTCCAGCCCCAGCATTTT
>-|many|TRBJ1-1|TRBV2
CASIDGQKNTEAFF
TGTGCCAGCATAGACGGACAGAAGAACACTGAAGCTTTCTTT
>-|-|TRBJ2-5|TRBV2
CASSEGATQYF
TGTGCCAGCAGTGAGGGGGCGACCCAGTACTTC
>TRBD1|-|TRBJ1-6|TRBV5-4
CASSLGTGNYNSPLHF
TGTGCCAGCAGCTTGGGGACAGGGAACTATAATTCACCCCTCCACTTT